These 19 T cell receptor beta chains were all obtained from the same sample, sequenced in a study of T cells in Graves' hyperthyroidism and ophthalmopathy. RNA transcripts provided the source from which TCR beta CDR3 regions were amplified. First-round RT-PCR of the TCR CDR3 relied on the HTBI primer set. TCRdb recomputed calls from the multiplex PCR reads with MiXCR, one row per CDR3 protein. Here the sample spans about 400,000 distinct CDR3 sequences, around an eighth being singletons. What was sequenced was blood. Source of these receptors: a man aged 50 or older with Graves' ophthalmopathy.

This clonotype was observed a handful of times. Its ends do not fully match the called genes, so a read error is possible. V gene TRBV5-5 combines with J gene TRBJ2-7; TRBD1 aligns across 9 bases. CDR1 is SGHKS and CDR2 is YYEKEE in the germline V gene (reference sequence). This CDR3 is built from 14 residues. The CDR3 loop is CASSPGTGSFEQYF. In DNA form, the CDR3 reads TGTGCCAGCAGCCCCGGGACAGGGTCCTTCGAGCAGTACTTC.

This clonotype was detected many times. This rearrangement joins TRBV6-1 to TRBJ2-3, with D perhaps TRBD1 or TRBD2 (10 bases each). This CDR3 is built from 19 residues. CDR1 MNHNS and CDR2 SASEGT come from the germline V gene. Trimming took 5 bases from V and 4 from J, leaving 28 bases between them. CDR3 sequence reads: CASSSLTGGLAGVPDTQYF. CDR3 bases: TGTGCCAGCAGTTCTCTGACAGGGGGCCTAGCGGGAGTCCCAGATACGCAGTATTTT.

This clonotype was seen at least ten times. The gene calls are TRBV2 and TRBJ1-5; possible D gene TRBD1, 5 bases. Trimming removed 0 bases at V and 1 base at J, with 7 bases between. Germline V CDR1 and CDR2: SNHLY, FYNNEI. The CDR3 spans 15 residues. The CDR3 DNA follows: TGTGCCAGCAGTGAAGCGCAGGGAAGCAATCAGCCCCAGCATTTT. Translated, it gives CASSEAQGSNQPQHF.

This clonotype was counted many times. V is TRBV19 and J is TRBJ2-7; 9 bases match TRBD2. The CDR3 loop spans 13 amino acids. V was clipped by 8 bases and J by 5 bases; unmatched bases: 7. Looked up from germline, CDR1 is LNHDA and CDR2 is SQIVND (reference sequence). The CDR3 reads CASAWLAGNEQYF. The CDR3 region has the DNA TGTGCCAGTGCCTGGCTAGCGGGAAACGAGCAGTACTTC.

As to this clonotype: A read error is possible here, since a much larger clone lies one base away. This chain joins TRBV29-1 and TRBJ2-7; D may be TRBD2 (5 bases). With 3 bases removed from V and 7 bases from J, the gap between germline ends came to 19 bases. This CDR3 region has 14 residues. CDR1 is SQVTM and CDR2 is ANQGSEA in the germline V gene. CDR3 sequence: CSVDRVVGSWEQYF. The CDR3 bases are TGCAGCGTTGATCGCGTGGTAGGGAGTTGGGAGCAGTACTTC.

This clonotype was counted ten times or more. The CDR3 spells CASSSGVLSSGNTIYF. As DNA, the CDR3 is TGTGCCAGCAGTTCTGGGGTCCTGAGCTCTGGAAACACCATATATTTT. The gene calls are TRBV28 and TRBJ1-3; no clear D. The CDR3 has 16 amino acids. Germline CDR1 and CDR2: MDHEN and SYDVKM. Trimming removed 4 bases at V and 0 bases at J, with 13 bases between.

V usage is TRBV28 and J usage is TRBJ1-1, with D unresolved. Per germline, CDR1 MDHEN and CDR2 SYDVKM. This CDR3 contains 12 residues. Deletions cut 3 bases from V and 6 bases from J, with 8 bases between. In DNA, the CDR3 is TGTGCCAGCAGTTTTTCCATCTCTGAAGCTTTCTTT. Translated, it gives CASSFSISEAFF.

This clonotype came up many times. This chain joins TRBV5-1 and TRBJ2-7; D may be TRBD1 (6 bases). The germline gives CDR1 SGHRS, CDR2 YFSETQ. V was trimmed by 4 bases and J by 7 bases, leaving 18 bases between them. This CDR3 is 14 amino acids long. The CDR3 bases are TGCGCCAGCAGCAGACAGGTGCCCCCGGGAGAGCAGTACTTC. Protein product: CASSRQVPPGEQYF.

V gene TRBV18 combines with J gene TRBJ1-1, with TRBD1 matching 9 bases. From germline, CDR1 is KGHSH and CDR2 LQKENI. CDR3 size: 16 residues. The V segment lost 6 bases and the J segment 1 base; nucleotides outside the gene matches: 9. CDR3 in DNA: TGTGCCAGCTCCCCAAGACCGGGACAGGGGAACACTGAAGCTTTCTTT. Amino acid sequence: CASSPRPGQGNTEAFF.

This clonotype was observed many times. J is TRBJ2-3 and V is TRBV5-1, with a tentative D call TRBD2 (6 bases). Between the trimmed V and J ends, which lost 5 bases and 1 base, there was a span of 17 bases. This CDR3 comprises 16 residues. The germline V gene has CDR1 SGHRS and CDR2 YFSETQ. The CDR3 bases are TGCGCCAGCAGTCCGGGAGTTGATTGGGGCACAGATACGCAGTATTTT. This sequence encodes CASSPGVDWGTDTQYF. The variable domain in full, completed from reference TRBV5-1 and TRBJ2-3, reads KAGVTQTPRYLIKTRGQQVTLSCSPISGHRSVSWYQQTPGQGLQFLFEYFSETQRNKGNFPGRFSGRQFSNSRSEMNVSTLELGDSALYLCASSPGVDWGTDTQYFGPGTRLTVL.

This clonotype was observed at least ten times. J is TRBJ2-5 and V is TRBV7-2, with 7 bases identical to TRBD1. Germline V CDR1 and CDR2: SGHTA, FQGNSA. The CDR3 loop spans 15 amino acids. V lost 1 base, J lost 1 base, and 3 bases stayed unmatched. The DNA of the CDR3 is TGTGCCAGCAGCTTAGGGTGGGACAGCCAAGAGACCCAGTACTTC. Protein sequence: CASSLGWDSQETQYF.

In its sample, this clonotype was seen a few times. This chain joins TRBV11-2 and TRBJ1-2; D unresolved. CDR1 is SGHAT, CDR2 FQNNGV, per germline. V gave up 5 bases and J gave up 1 base, with 11 bases separating them. The CDR3 loop spans 14 amino acids. The CDR3 sequence: CASSDLTSNYGYTF. The CDR3 DNA reads TGTGCCAGCAGCGATTTAACTAGTAACTATGGCTACACCTTC.

This clonotype was found many times. The chain joins TRBV3-1 to TRBJ2-1; 7 bases map to TRBD2. The CDR3 runs 16 residues. The V segment lost 4 bases and the J segment 4 bases; nucleotides outside the gene matches: 10. Germline CDR1 LGHDT, CDR2 YNNKEL (reference sequence). The CDR3 region has the DNA TGTGCCAGCAGCCCCCGGGTAGCGGGCACATACAATGAGCAGTTCTTC. This codes for CASSPRVAGTYNEQFF.

This clonotype turned up a few times. This rearrangement joins TRBV6-1 to TRBJ2-7; tentatively, D is TRBD1 (6 bases). The CDR3 has 13 residues. CDR1 MNHNS and CDR2 SASEGT come from the germline V gene. V lost 5 bases and J lost 3, with 11 bases in between. Written as DNA, the CDR3 is TGTGCCAGCAGTTGGGGACAAGGCTACGAGCAGTACTTC. Its translation is CASSWGQGYEQYF.

This clonotype was picked up many times. The chain uses TRBV6-1 and TRBJ2-5; 7 positions agree with TRBD2. Germline V gene lookup returns CDR1 MNHNS and CDR2 SASEGT. J lost 5 bases, V lost 6 bases, and 9 bases had no gene match. The CDR3 is made up of 14 amino acids. The CDR3 sequence is CASRQGAGVETQYF. The CDR3 DNA reads TGTGCCAGCAGACAAGGGGCGGGAGTGGAGACCCAGTACTTC.

This rearrangement joins TRBV5-1 to TRBJ2-3, with 12 bases matching TRBD2. The V and J ends lost 2 bases and 2 bases, in that order; junction bases with no gene match: 15. This CDR3 region has 20 residues. Germline CDR1 and CDR2: SGHRS and YFSETQ. The CDR3 spells CASSFSRAPLAGGYTDTQYF. The CDR3 DNA sequence: TGCGCCAGCAGCTTTTCCAGGGCACCACTAGCGGGAGGTTACACAGATACGCAGTATTTT.

The chain is built from TRBV7-8 and TRBJ1-1; TRBD1 might be the D (5 bases). Germline lookup yields CDR1 SGHVS and CDR2 FQNEAQ. CDR3 length equals 17 residues. V lost 0 bases to trimming and J lost 0 bases, with 14 bases between them. The CDR3 DNA is TGTGCCAGCAGCTTAGCGCCTTCGGGACGGATGAACACTGAAGCTTTCTTT. Protein product: CASSLAPSGRMNTEAFF.

The table lists this clonotype with many counts. The chain is built from TRBV28 and TRBJ1-1, with a tentative D call TRBD1 (6 bases). V gave up 3 bases and J gave up 0 bases, with 14 bases separating them. Germline assignment: CDR1 MDHEN and CDR2 SYDVKM. The CDR3 covers 16 residues. Here the CDR3 reads CASSFGGQSMNTEAFF. For the CDR3, the DNA is TGTGCCAGCAGTTTCGGGGGGCAAAGCATGAACACTGAAGCTTTCTTT. The entire variable domain, with the rest obtained from reference TRBV28 and TRBJ1-1, is as follows: DVKVTQSSRYLVKRTGEKVFLECVQDMDHENMFWYRQDPGLGLRLIYFSYDVKMKEKGDIPEGYSVSREKKERFSLILESASTNQTSMYLCASSFGGQSMNTEAFFGQGTRLTVV.

The chain uses TRBV7-9 and TRBJ2-5, with D uncertain. Germline V gene data show CDR1 as SEHNR and CDR2 as FQNEAQ (reference sequence). Trimming stripped 1 base from V and 10 bases from J, with 10 bases between. The CDR3 spans 12 residues. CDR3 amino acids: CASSLDLYDQYF. Written as DNA, the CDR3 is TGTGCCAGCAGCTTAGACTTGTACGACCAGTACTTC. Together with reference TRBV7-9 and TRBJ2-5, the CDR3 gives the full variable domain: DTGVSQNPRHKITKRGQNVTFRCDPISEHNRLYWYRQTLGQGPEFLTYFQNEAQLEKSRLLSDRFSAERPKGSFSTLEIQRTEQGDSAMYLCASSLDLYDQYFGPGTRLLVL.